Presented here are 13 T cell receptor beta chains from one specimen sequenced in a study of regulatory T cells in long-lasting Graves disease. Assembly of TCR beta libraries relied on iRepertoire HTBI primers together with Arm-PCR of CDR3 regions. TCRdb re-derived calls from the multiplex PCR reads in MiXCR, one entry per CDR3 protein. This sample has 420,000 or so distinct CDR3 sequences, with less than 20% found just once. The time point here: newly diagnosed GD, antithyroid drugs for less than 3 months. The authors made the TCR library using RNA they extracted from PBMCs. These data were also reused for a study on T cells in Graves' hyperthyroidism and ophthalmopathy.

The sequenced sample was peripheral blood mononuclear cells (PBMCs), obtained at new diagnosis, from a patient treated with antithyroid drugs. The receptors stem from a woman aged 18-29 years with Graves disease.

The gene calls are TRBV7-8 and TRBJ2-2; D gene ambiguous. The CDR3 covers 13 residues. V lost 5 bases and J lost 3, with 7 bases in between. CDR1 is SGHVS and CDR2 is FQNEAQ in the germline V gene. CDR3 region: CASSNEYTGELFF. The CDR3 DNA sequence: TGTGCCAGCAGCAATGAGTACACCGGGGAGCTGTTTTTT. Using reference TRBV7-8 and TRBJ2-2 for the parts outside the CDR3, the full variable domain is GAGVSQSPRYKVAKRGQDVALRCDPISGHVSLFWYQQALGQGPEFLTYFQNEAQLDKSGLPSDRFFAERPEGSVSTLKIQRTQQEDSAVYLCASSNEYTGELFFGEGSRLTVL.

In its sample, this clonotype was seen many times. The chain joins TRBV28 to TRBJ1-6; D unclear. Trimming shortened V by 3 bases and J by 3 bases, and 12 bases separated the two germline ends. The CDR3 contains 16 residues. Germline CDR1 MDHEN, CDR2 SYDVKM. The DNA for the CDR3 is TGTGCCAGCAGTTTCGCTGGGCTTAGCTATAATTCACCCCTCCACTTT. Amino acids: CASSFAGLSYNSPLHF.

This clonotype was counted many times. The rearrangement uses TRBV28 and TRBJ1-2; 9 bases are a match to TRBD1. Germline lookup yields CDR1 MDHEN and CDR2 SYDVKM. There are 16 residues in the CDR3. J was trimmed by 5 bases and V by 3 bases; bases with no gene match: 10. CDR3 amino acids: CASSFGAPGQGYGYTF. The CDR3 nucleotides are TGTGCCAGCAGTTTTGGGGCCCCTGGACAGGGGTATGGCTACACCTTC.

This clonotype was recorded a few times. The rearrangement uses TRBV7-3 and TRBJ1-3, with D tentatively TRBD1 (6 bases). From germline, CDR1 is SGHTA and CDR2 FQGTGA. The CDR3 length is 15 residues. Trimming took 5 bases from V and 2 from J, leaving 13 bases between them. CDR3 nucleotide sequence: TGTGCCAGCAGCACCACAGGGTACCCTGGAAACACCATATATTTT. Encoded protein: CASSTTGYPGNTIYF. The full variable domain, completed using reference TRBV7-3 and TRBJ1-3, is GAGVSQTPSNKVTEKGKYVELRCDPISGHTALYWYRQSLGQGPEFLIYFQGTGAADDSGLPNDRFFAVRPEGSVSTLKIQRTERGDSAVYLCASSTTGYPGNTIYFGEGSWLTVV.

This clonotype was detected ten times or more. The gene calls are TRBV11-2 and TRBJ1-6; perhaps TRBD1 as D (6 bases). The CDR3 sequence is 15 residues long. Trimming stripped 3 bases from V and 7 bases from J, with 13 bases between. Germline CDR1 reads SGHAT; CDR2 reads FQNNGV. CDR3 protein: CASSFNRDLNSPLHF. Written as DNA, the CDR3 is TGTGCCAGCAGCTTCAACAGGGACCTCAATTCACCCCTCCACTTT.

Many counts were recorded for this clonotype. This chain uses TRBV18 with TRBJ1-1; D ambiguous. There are 14 residues in the CDR3. Trimming removed 3 bases from V and 1 base from J, with 9 bases in between. Germline V gives CDR1 KGHSH, CDR2 LQKENI. The CDR3 reads CASSPQVGNTEAFF. The CDR3 region has the DNA TGTGCCAGCTCACCGCAGGTCGGGAACACTGAAGCTTTCTTT.

This clonotype was detected many times. V and J are TRBV7-2 and TRBJ1-4; D not certain. The CDR3 spans 15 residues. The V and J ends lost 5 bases and 0 bases respectively, with 10 bases between them. Germline V gene data show CDR1 as SGHTA and CDR2 as FQGNSA. CDR3 bases: TGTGCCAGCAGCATGAGAGGGACAACTAATGAAAAACTGTTTTTT. The encoded protein is CASSMRGTTNEKLFF.

This clonotype was counted ten times or more. V gene TRBV2 combines with J gene TRBJ2-3; D not resolved. V was pared by 0 bases and J by 3 bases, with 19 bases between. Germline V lookup: CDR1 SNHLY, CDR2 FYNNEI. CDR3 length: 18 residues. CDR3 sequence (DNA): TGTGCCAGCAGTGAAGCGCTAACTTCCGTGAGCATAACAGATACGCAGTATTTT. Translated, it gives CASSEALTSVSITDTQYF. Combining the CDR3 with reference TRBV2 and TRBJ2-3 gives the whole variable domain EPEVTQTPSHQVTQMGQEVILRCVPISNHLYFYWYRQILGQKVEFLVSFYNNEISEKSEIFDDQFSVERPDGSNFTLKIRSTKLEDSAMYFCASSEALTSVSITDTQYFGPGTRLTVL.

This chain links TRBV7-2 with TRBJ2-6, with 12 bases that match TRBD1. Germline loops: CDR1 SGHTA, CDR2 FQGNSA. CDR3 size: 18 residues. V lost 5 bases to trimming and J lost 3 bases; unmatched junction nucleotides: 8. The CDR3 DNA reads TGTGCCAGCAGCCTAGACGGGACAGGGGGCTTTGGGGCCAACGTCCTGACTTTC. Its translation: CASSLDGTGGFGANVLTF.

This chain joins TRBV20-1 and TRBJ1-2; D might be TRBD1 (5 bases). CDR3 length: 16 residues. The V gene's germline CDR1 is DFQATT and CDR2 SNEGSKA (reference sequence). V lost 1 base, J lost 2 bases, and 17 bases lay in between. CDR3 amino acids: CSARVLGQGLNYGYTF. The CDR3 region has the DNA TGCAGTGCTAGAGTCCTCGGGCAGGGCCTAAACTATGGCTACACCTTC.

CDR3 loop: CSAPNPSGPTDTQYF. For the CDR3, the DNA is TGCAGTGCTCCTAACCCTAGCGGACCCACAGATACGCAGTATTTT. This chain joins TRBV20-1 and TRBJ2-3; 7 bases agree with TRBD2. This CDR3 contains 15 residues. V lost 5 bases to trimming and J lost 2 bases; unmatched junction nucleotides: 10. In germline, CDR1 is DFQATT, CDR2 SNEGSKA (reference sequence).

At least ten counts were recorded for this clonotype. The CDR3 DNA follows: TGCGCCAGCAGCTTGGCACCGACTAGCGGGCGCACAGATACGCAGTATTTT. Its translation is CASSLAPTSGRTDTQYF. The chain uses TRBV5-1 and TRBJ2-3, with TRBD2 matching 10 bases. This CDR3 contains 17 residues. V was pared by 0 bases and J by 1 base, with 5 bases of the junction left unmatched. Germline lookup yields CDR1 SGHRS and CDR2 YFSETQ.

This clonotype has at least ten counts. V and J are TRBV7-9 and TRBJ1-2; the D is unclear. This CDR3 region has 12 residues. Germline CDR1 and CDR2: SEHNR and FQNEAQ (reference sequence). V lost 4 bases and J lost 6, with 9 bases in between. The CDR3 protein is CASSSGLHGYTF. CDR3 in DNA: TGTGCCAGCAGCTCCGGACTGCATGGCTACACCTTC.